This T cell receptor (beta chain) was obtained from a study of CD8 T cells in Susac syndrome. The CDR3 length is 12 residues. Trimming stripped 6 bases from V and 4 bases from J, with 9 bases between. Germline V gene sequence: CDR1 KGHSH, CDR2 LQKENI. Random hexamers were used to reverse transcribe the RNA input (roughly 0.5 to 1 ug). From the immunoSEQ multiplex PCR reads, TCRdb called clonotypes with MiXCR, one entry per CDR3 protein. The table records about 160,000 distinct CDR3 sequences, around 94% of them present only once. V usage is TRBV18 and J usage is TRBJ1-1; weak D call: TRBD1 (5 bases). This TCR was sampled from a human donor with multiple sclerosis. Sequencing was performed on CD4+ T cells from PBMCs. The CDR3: CASSDQGTEAFF. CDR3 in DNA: TGTGCCAGCTCCGACCAGGGCACTGAAGCTTTCTTT.